The 22 T cell receptor beta chains reported below all come from one sample, sequenced in a study of control samples from healthy donors and cancer patients. Data came from immunoSEQ multiplex PCR; TCRdb stores just in-frame clones and leaves some out. Of about 55,000 clones listed, 95% to 97% are singletons. Sequencing was performed on blood. Receptor source: a woman younger than 30 in good health.

The chain employs TRBV13 and TRBJ1-2; a possible D gene is TRBD1 (5 bases). Germline values: CDR1 PRHDT, CDR2 FYEKMQ (reference sequence). The CDR3 covers 13 residues. V was trimmed by 0 bases and J by 7 bases, leaving 9 bases between them. CDR3 protein: CASSLGGVGGYTF. The CDR3 coding sequence is TGTGCCAGCAGCTTAGGGGGGGTTGGTGGCTACACCTTC.

The chain joins TRBV28 to TRBJ1-2; 8 positions match TRBD1. Germline CDR1 and CDR2: MDHEN and SYDVKM. This CDR3 has 16 residues. Losses at the gene ends were 1 base for V and 0 bases for J; bases not matched to a gene: 4. Here the CDR3 reads CASSLSGTGTNYGYTF. The DNA of the CDR3 is TGTGCCAGCAGTTTATCTGGGACAGGTACTAACTATGGCTACACCTTC.

The V call is TRBV5-5, the J call TRBJ1-1, with D unresolved. Per the germline V gene, CDR1 is SGHKS and CDR2 is YYEKEE (reference sequence). Trimming took 0 bases from V and 4 from J, leaving 7 bases between them. This CDR3 has 13 amino acids. The CDR3 nucleotides are TGTGCCAGCAGCTTGGGGGTTGGCACTGAAGCTTTCTTT. This codes for CASSLGVGTEAFF.

V gene TRBV5-6 combines with J gene TRBJ2-7, with 11 bases fitting TRBD2. The CDR3 sequence is 15 residues long. Germline CDR1 is SGHDT and CDR2 is YYEEEE. After removal of 4 bases from V and 3 bases from J, the junction contained 6 bases not matched to a gene. The CDR3 sequence is CASSAGTSGIYEQYF. The CDR3 DNA follows: TGTGCCAGCAGCGCGGGGACTAGCGGAATCTACGAGCAGTACTTC.

The V and J genes are TRBV15 and TRBJ2-2; 10 bases line up with TRBD2. V lost 1 base and J lost 5; bases outside the gene matches: 4. CDR1 is LNHNV and CDR2 is YYDKDF in the germline V gene (reference sequence). The length of the CDR3 is 16 residues. CDR3 DNA: TGTGCCACCAGCAGAGCTCTAGCGGGGGAAACCGGGGAGCTGTTTTTT. This gives the protein CATSRALAGETGELFF.

The chain combines TRBV19 with TRBJ2-2, with D tentatively TRBD1 (5 bases). Germline V gene data show CDR1 as LNHDA and CDR2 as SQIVND (reference sequence). Trimming left V 5 bases short and J 4 bases short, with 14 bases between. This CDR3 has 15 residues. The CDR3 spells CASSLGRLATGELFF. The CDR3 DNA reads as TGTGCCAGTAGTTTGGGGCGACTGGCCACCGGGGAGCTGTTTTTT.

The V and J genes are TRBV7-7 and TRBJ1-1; TRBD1 might be the D (5 bases). Germline V lookup: CDR1 SSHAT, CDR2 FNYEAQ (reference sequence). With 5 bases removed from V and 1 base from J, the gap between germline ends came to 8 bases. This CDR3 spans 13 amino acids. This CDR3 is CASSPTENTEAFF. The CDR3 DNA reads as TGTGCCAGCAGCCCGACAGAGAACACTGAAGCTTTCTTT.

This chain connects TRBV11-2 to TRBJ2-1; 7 nucleotides line up with TRBD1. Germline-derived CDR1 and CDR2 are SGHAT and FQNNGV. Trimming removed 2 bases from V and 1 base from J; junction bases left unmatched: 11. The CDR3 consists of 18 residues. As DNA, the CDR3 is TGTGCCAGCAGCTTAAAGGGAACAGGGGATACGTCCTACAATGAGCAGTTCTTC. Its translation is CASSLKGTGDTSYNEQFF.

The CDR3 sequence: CASSNRDTDSPLHF. DNA for the CDR3: TGTGCCAGCTCAAACCGGGACACTGATTCACCCCTCCACTTT. The chain employs TRBV18 and TRBJ1-6, with TRBD1 as a possible D gene (6 bases). Germline CDR1 reads KGHSH; CDR2 reads LQKENI. The CDR3 sequence is 14 residues long. Trimming removed 5 bases at V and 8 bases at J, with 13 bases between.

CDR3 nucleotide sequence: TGTGCCACCAGTGGGGTAGCGGGGGGAGGAGATACGCAGTATTTT. This gives the protein CATSGVAGGGDTQYF. The chain links TRBV24-1 to TRBJ2-3, with 10 bases identical to TRBD2. The CDR3 has 15 amino acids. Germline-derived CDR1 and CDR2 are KGHDR and SFDVKD. V trimming: 5 bases; J trimming: 5 bases; junction bases outside the gene matches: 6.

The chain combines TRBV19 with TRBJ2-3; maybe TRBD2 (5 bases). The CDR3 runs to 14 residues. CDR1 is LNHDA and CDR2 is SQIVND in the germline V gene (reference sequence). V was cut by 0 bases and J by 3 bases, with 7 bases left in between. The CDR3 protein is CASSIDPGTDTQYF. The CDR3 DNA reads as TGTGCCAGTAGTATAGACCCGGGGACAGATACGCAGTATTTT.

This sequence joins TRBV7-2 and TRBJ2-2, with a tentative D call TRBD1 (5 bases). Trimming cost V 2 bases and J 1 base, with 11 bases left between them. The CDR3 consists of 16 residues. Germline V gene data show CDR1 as SGHTA and CDR2 as FQGNSA. The CDR3 sequence: CASSLSNRGNTGELFF. DNA for the CDR3: TGTGCCAGCAGCTTAAGTAATAGGGGGAACACCGGGGAGCTGTTTTTT.

CDR3 nucleotide sequence: TGTGCCAGCAGTTCAGGGGAGGGCACTGAAGCTTTCTTT. Protein product: CASSSGEGTEAFF. V is TRBV12-3 or TRBV12-4 and J is TRBJ1-1, with a possible D match to TRBD1 (6 bases). The CDR3 sequence is 13 residues long. Deletions cut 4 bases from V and 4 bases from J, with 10 bases between.

This chain links TRBV25-1 with TRBJ1-2; 8 nucleotides align to TRBD1. CDR1 and CDR2 (germline): MGHDK, SYGVNS. The CDR3 has 17 residues. Losses at the gene ends were 2 bases for V and 1 base for J; bases not matched to a gene: 9. In nucleotides, the CDR3 is TGTGCCAGCAGTGAACCGGCAGGGGGCGCAAATAACTATGGCTACACCTTC. Encoded protein: CASSEPAGGANNYGYTF.

V usage is TRBV7-9 and J usage is TRBJ1-2; 11 nucleotides agree with TRBD1. The germline CDR1 and CDR2 sequences are SEHNR and FQNEAQ (reference sequence). This CDR3 contains 15 residues. Losses at the gene ends were 5 bases for V and 8 bases for J; bases not matched to a gene: 10. CDR3 bases: TGTGCCAGCAGCCAGGGACAGGGGGAATTGAGAGGCTACACCTTC. It specifies CASSQGQGELRGYTF.

The CDR3 loop is CAWIDRVVTGNTIYF. In nucleotides, the CDR3 is TGTGCCTGGATTGACAGGGTTGTAACTGGAAACACCATATATTTT. The chain uses TRBV30 and TRBJ1-3; TRBD1 agrees at 7 bases. The trim removed 4 bases at V and 2 bases at J, leaving 8 bases unmatched. Germline V gene data show CDR1 as GTSNPN and CDR2 as SVGIG (reference sequence). This CDR3 is built from 15 residues. Together with reference TRBV30 and TRBJ1-3, the CDR3 gives the full variable domain: SQTIHQWPATLVQPVGSPLSLECTVEGTSNPNLYWYRQAAGRGLQLLFYSVGIGQISSEVPQNLSASRPQDRQFILSSKKLLLSDSGFYLCAWIDRVVTGNTIYFGEGSWLTVV.

This clone was detected only once. The chain combines TRBV27 with TRBJ1-6, with TRBD1 as a possible D gene (6 bases). This CDR3 has 16 amino acids. V was shortened by 6 bases and J by 7 bases, with 19 bases between the two germline ends. CDR1 and CDR2 (germline): MNHEY, SMNVEV (reference sequence). CDR3 nucleotide sequence: TGTGCCAGCAGCCCTAAGGGGGTTGAGCGCAATTCACCCCTCCACTTT. Its protein is CASSPKGVERNSPLHF.

The chain couples TRBV19 to TRBJ2-7; D perhaps matches TRBD1 (7 bases). The V end was cut by 7 bases, the J end by 5 bases, with 18 bases between. Germline V gene sequence: CDR1 LNHDA, CDR2 SQIVND (reference sequence). This CDR3 contains 14 residues. CDR3: CASTPIGGGHEQYF. CDR3 nucleotides: TGTGCCAGTACCCCGATTGGAGGGGGCCACGAGCAGTACTTC.

The V gene is TRBV5-1, the J gene TRBJ1-3; D uncertain. Germline lookup yields CDR1 SGHRS and CDR2 YFSETQ. V shed 1 base and J shed 7 bases, with 9 bases lying between them. The length of the CDR3 is 13 residues. In DNA, the CDR3 is TGCGCCAGCAGCTTGCATTTCGGGAACACCATATATTTT. Its translation is CASSLHFGNTIYF.

V gene TRBV4-1 combines with J gene TRBJ2-2; D uncertain. Trimming took off 0 bases at V and 7 bases at J, with 18 bases between the two ends. This CDR3 is 17 amino acids long. Germline V lookup: CDR1 MGHRA, CDR2 YSYEKL. CDR3 region: CASSQEGWVSSGGELFF. Here the CDR3 DNA reads TGCGCCAGCAGCCAAGAGGGATGGGTTTCAAGTGGCGGGGAGCTGTTTTTT.

The V gene is TRBV4-1, the J gene TRBJ2-1; possibly TRBD1 for D (5 bases). The V end was cut by 4 bases, the J end by 9 bases, with 13 bases between. CDR1 MGHRA and CDR2 YSYEKL come from the germline V gene. This CDR3 region has 13 residues. This CDR3 reads CASSLSGAGEQFF. The DNA for the CDR3 is TGCGCCAGCAGCCTAAGTGGGGCCGGTGAGCAGTTCTTC.

This chain connects TRBV19 to TRBJ1-2; 7 positions match TRBD1. The junction had 16 bases not matched to a gene; V was cut back by 10 bases and J by 5 bases. CDR3 size: 15 residues. Germline V gene data show CDR1 as LNHDA and CDR2 as SQIVND (reference sequence). The CDR3 loop is CAIRTPGQTKYGYTF. In nucleotides, the CDR3 is TGTGCCATACGGACTCCGGGACAGACAAAGTATGGCTACACCTTC.